The 15 T cell receptor beta chains reported below all come from one sample, sequenced in a study of cytomegalovirus exposure and HLA in healthy donors. PCR involved 60 Vbeta and 13 Jbeta primers. Sequencing used immunoSEQ multiplex PCR; TCRdb keeps in-frame clones, though not all of them. The sample contains more than 95,000 clones, 60% to 80% of which appear only once. The material sequenced was PBMCs. The receptor set was obtained from a man between 25 and 39 years old in good health and CMV-seronegative.

This sequence joins TRBV6-1 and TRBJ1-2; possible D gene TRBD1, 6 bases. The CDR3 is 14 amino acids. CDR1 is MNHNS, CDR2 SASEGT, per germline. V gave up 2 bases and J gave up 2 bases, with 9 bases separating them. The CDR3 sequence is CASSEQQGNYGYTF. The DNA of the CDR3 is TGTGCCAGCAGTGAACAACAGGGCAACTATGGCTACACCTTC.

The chain carries TRBV10-2 and TRBJ1-2; the match to TRBD1 covers 7 bases. CDR3 length: 13 amino acids. The J segment lost 4 bases and the V segment lost 5 bases, leaving 4 bases of the junction unmatched. Germline CDR1 is WSHSY and CDR2 is SAAADI. CDR3 nucleotide sequence: TGCGCCAGCAGTTCCGCAGGGGGCTATGGCTACACCTTC. Its protein product is CASSSAGGYGYTF.

Only a few counts were recorded for this clone. The chain has TRBV6-4 and TRBJ2-5, with 9 bases that match TRBD2. The V gene's germline CDR1 is MRHNA and CDR2 SNTAGT. The J segment lost 2 bases and the V segment lost 4 bases, leaving 5 bases of the junction unmatched. CDR3 length equals 15 residues. The CDR3 loop reads CASSVSGGSQETQYF. Here the CDR3 DNA reads TGTGCCAGCAGTGTGAGCGGGGGGTCTCAAGAGACCCAGTACTTC.

V is TRBV7-2 and J is TRBJ1-6, with D possibly being TRBD1 (6 bases). V was pared by 1 base and J by 10 bases, with 11 bases between. This CDR3 contains 14 residues. From germline, CDR1 is SGHTA and CDR2 FQGNSA. In DNA form, the CDR3 reads TGTGCCAGCAGCTTAGTACAGGGAAGCTCACCCCTCCACTTT. Translating it yields CASSLVQGSSPLHF.

The chain recombines TRBV6-5 with TRBJ2-3; 7 nucleotides match TRBD1. Germline V gene sequence: CDR1 MNHEY, CDR2 SVGAGI. The V and J ends lost 5 bases and 1 base, in that order; junction bases with no gene match: 0. The CDR3 runs 13 residues. The CDR3 bases are TGTGCCAGCAGTGACAGGGGCACAGATACGCAGTATTTT. This encodes CASSDRGTDTQYF.

Regarding this clone: Other DNA sequences of this sample code for an identical CDR3. The V gene is TRBV5-5, the J gene TRBJ1-6, with 8 bases aligning to TRBD1. CDR1 and CDR2 (germline): SGHKS, YYEKEE (reference sequence). V lost 5 bases and J lost 6; bases outside the gene matches: 7. CDR3 size: 15 residues. The CDR3 region is CASSFSGGSNSPLHF. CDR3 coding DNA: TGTGCCAGCAGTTTCTCAGGGGGCTCTAATTCACCCCTCCACTTT.

The genes are TRBV6-5 and TRBJ1-2; TRBD1 aligns across 8 bases. This CDR3 is built from 13 residues. CDR1 is MNHEY, CDR2 SVGAGI, per germline. The V segment lost 6 bases and the J segment 5 bases; nucleotides outside the gene matches: 5. CDR3 bases: TGTGCCAGCAGCCTCCGGACAGGGTATGGCTACACCTTC. Translating it yields CASSLRTGYGYTF.

This sequence joins TRBV6-1 and TRBJ2-5; 9 bases agree with TRBD2. The CDR3 has 12 residues. The V segment lost 7 bases and the J segment 10 bases; nucleotides outside the gene matches: 7. In germline, CDR1 is MNHNS, CDR2 SASEGT. The CDR3: CASKRGAPDQYF. CDR3 sequence (DNA): TGTGCCAGCAAGCGGGGGGCCCCGGACCAGTACTTC.

The V call is TRBV7-9, the J call TRBJ1-4; 9 bases match TRBD1. V shed 1 base and J 7 bases; nucleotides not matched to a gene: 4. The CDR3 length is 15 residues. Germline V lookup: CDR1 SEHNR, CDR2 FQNEAQ (reference sequence). The CDR3, as DNA: TGTGCCAGCAGCTTAGAAAGGGGACAGGGTGAAAAACTGTTTTTT. Translated: CASSLERGQGEKLFF.

In DNA, the CDR3 is TGTGCCAGCAGCGAAACAGGGACGGGAAAAAACATTCAGTACTTC. Translating gives CASSETGTGKNIQYF. The chain combines TRBV7-2 with TRBJ2-4; maybe TRBD1 (6 bases). V was clipped by 5 bases and J by 4 bases, with 15 bases between them. The CDR3 extends over 15 amino acids. Germline V lookup: CDR1 SGHTA, CDR2 FQGNSA.

V usage is TRBV11-2 and J usage is TRBJ2-3, with TRBD1 matching over 10 bases. Trimming at V came to 5 bases and at J to 5 bases, leaving 13 bases not matched to a gene. The CDR3 is 17 residues long. CDR1 and CDR2 from the germline V gene are SGHAT and FQNNGV. CDR3 sequence reads: CASSDGRWTGGGDTQYF. The DNA for the CDR3 is TGTGCCAGCAGCGACGGGAGGTGGACAGGGGGAGGAGATACGCAGTATTTT.

V is TRBV6-4 and J is TRBJ2-1; tentatively, D is TRBD2 (7 bases). Germline loops: CDR1 MRHNA, CDR2 SNTAGT. V lost 0 bases to trimming and J lost 4 bases, with 16 bases between them. There are 17 residues in the CDR3. The CDR3 DNA sequence: TGTGCCAGCAGTGACTCCGTTTGGGGGGGCGTGTACAATGAGCAGTTCTTC. This encodes CASSDSVWGGVYNEQFF.

In this sample, this clone turned up a few times. The V call is TRBV29-1, the J call TRBJ2-7, with TRBD1 matching over 7 bases. V was clipped by 7 bases and J by 7 bases; unmatched bases: 4. There are 10 residues in the CDR3. Germline assignment: CDR1 SQVTM and CDR2 ANQGSEA. The CDR3 nucleotides are TGCAGCGCCATGACAGGGGAGCAGTACTTC. Its protein is CSAMTGEQYF.

The rearrangement joins TRBV12-5 to TRBJ1-5; TRBD1 matches 7 bases. With V trimmed by 0 bases and J by 3 bases, 8 bases remained unmatched. This CDR3 comprises 17 residues. The germline V gene has CDR1 LGHNT and CDR2 FRNRAP. CDR3 in amino acids: CASGLVKTGVYNQPQHF. Here the CDR3 DNA reads TGTGCTAGTGGTTTGGTAAAAACAGGGGTATACAATCAGCCCCAGCATTTT.

This clone was recorded a few times. This rearrangement joins TRBV4-2 to TRBJ1-1; no firm D call. CDR1 is LGHNA and CDR2 is YNFKEQ in the germline V gene. The V gene lost 4 bases and the J gene lost 3 bases, with 6 bases spanning the gap. The CDR3 is 12 residues long. The CDR3 region is CASSLPDTEAFF. CDR3 bases: TGTGCCAGCAGCCTCCCGGACACTGAAGCTTTCTTT.